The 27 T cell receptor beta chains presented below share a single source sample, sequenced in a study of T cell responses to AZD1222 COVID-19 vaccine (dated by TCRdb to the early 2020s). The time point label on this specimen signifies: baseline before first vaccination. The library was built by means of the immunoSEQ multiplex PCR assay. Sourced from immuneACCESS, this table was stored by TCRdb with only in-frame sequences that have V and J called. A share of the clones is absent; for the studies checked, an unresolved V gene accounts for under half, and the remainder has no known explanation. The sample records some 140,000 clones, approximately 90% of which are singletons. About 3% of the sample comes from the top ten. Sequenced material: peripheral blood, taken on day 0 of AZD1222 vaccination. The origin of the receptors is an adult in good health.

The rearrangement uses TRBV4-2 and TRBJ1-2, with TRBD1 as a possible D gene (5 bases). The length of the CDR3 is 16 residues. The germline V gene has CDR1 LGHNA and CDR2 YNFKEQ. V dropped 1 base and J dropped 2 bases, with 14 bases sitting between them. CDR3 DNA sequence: TGTGCCAGCAGCCAAGCATTTACGACAGACAACTATGGCTACACCTTC. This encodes CASSQAFTTDNYGYTF.

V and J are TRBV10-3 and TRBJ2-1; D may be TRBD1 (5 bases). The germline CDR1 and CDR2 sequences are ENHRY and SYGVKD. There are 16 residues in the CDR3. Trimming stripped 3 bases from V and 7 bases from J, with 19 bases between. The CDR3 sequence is CAISDPEGVTGNEQFF. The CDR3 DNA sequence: TGTGCCATCAGTGACCCGGAAGGGGTCACCGGTAATGAGCAGTTCTTC.

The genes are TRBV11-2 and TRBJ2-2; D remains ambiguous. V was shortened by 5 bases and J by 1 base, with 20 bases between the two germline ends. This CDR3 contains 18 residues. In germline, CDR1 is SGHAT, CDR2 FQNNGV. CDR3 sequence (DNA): TGTGCCAGCAGCCGAACCCGATATAGGACGGGGAACACCGGGGAGCTGTTTTTT. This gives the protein CASSRTRYRTGNTGELFF. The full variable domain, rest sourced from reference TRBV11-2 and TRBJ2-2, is EAGVAQSPRYKIIEKRQSVAFWCNPISGHATLYWYQQILGQGPKLLIQFQNNGVVDDSQLPKDRFSAERLKGVDSTLKIQPAKLEDSAVYLCASSRTRYRTGNTGELFFGEGSRLTVL.

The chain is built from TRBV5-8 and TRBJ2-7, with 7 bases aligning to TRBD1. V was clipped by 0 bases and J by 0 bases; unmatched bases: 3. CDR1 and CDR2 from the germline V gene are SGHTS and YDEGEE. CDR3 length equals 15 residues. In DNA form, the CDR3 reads TGTGCCAGCAGCTTGGACCCAGGGGGCTCCTACGAGCAGTACTTC. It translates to CASSLDPGGSYEQYF.

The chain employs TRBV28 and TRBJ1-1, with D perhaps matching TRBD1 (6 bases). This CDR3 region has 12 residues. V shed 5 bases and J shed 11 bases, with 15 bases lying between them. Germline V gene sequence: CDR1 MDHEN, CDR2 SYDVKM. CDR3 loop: CASSVTGKKAFF. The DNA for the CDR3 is TGTGCCAGCAGTGTTACAGGGAAGAAGGCTTTCTTT. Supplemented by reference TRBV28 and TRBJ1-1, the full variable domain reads DVKVTQSSRYLVKRTGEKVFLECVQDMDHENMFWYRQDPGLGLRLIYFSYDVKMKEKGDIPEGYSVSREKKERFSLILESASTNQTSMYLCASSVTGKKAFFGQGTRLTVV.

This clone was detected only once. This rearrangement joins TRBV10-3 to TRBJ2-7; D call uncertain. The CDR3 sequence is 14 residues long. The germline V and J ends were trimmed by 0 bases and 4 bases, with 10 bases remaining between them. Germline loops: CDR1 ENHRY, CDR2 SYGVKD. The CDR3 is CAISESLQFYEQYF. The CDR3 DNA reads TGTGCCATCAGTGAGTCCTTACAGTTTTACGAGCAGTACTTC.

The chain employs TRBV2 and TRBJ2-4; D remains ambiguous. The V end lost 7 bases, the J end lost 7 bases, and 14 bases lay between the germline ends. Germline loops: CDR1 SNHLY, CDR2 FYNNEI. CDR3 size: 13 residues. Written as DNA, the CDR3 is TGTGCCAGCACGGTTGGTTTGGGGAACATTCAGTACTTC. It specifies CASTVGLGNIQYF.

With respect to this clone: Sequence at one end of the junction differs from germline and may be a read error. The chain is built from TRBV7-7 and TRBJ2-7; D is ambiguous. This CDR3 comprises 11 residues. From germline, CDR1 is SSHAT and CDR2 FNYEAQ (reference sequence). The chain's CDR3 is CASRFILEQYF. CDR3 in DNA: TGTGCCAGCCGCTTTATCCTCGAGCAGTACTTC.

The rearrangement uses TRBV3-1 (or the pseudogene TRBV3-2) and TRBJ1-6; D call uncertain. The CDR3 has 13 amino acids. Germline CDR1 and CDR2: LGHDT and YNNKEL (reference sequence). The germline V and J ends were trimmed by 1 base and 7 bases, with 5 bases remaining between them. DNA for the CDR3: TGTGCCAGCAGCCAAGTGAGAAATTCACCCCTCCACTTT. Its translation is CASSQVRNSPLHF.

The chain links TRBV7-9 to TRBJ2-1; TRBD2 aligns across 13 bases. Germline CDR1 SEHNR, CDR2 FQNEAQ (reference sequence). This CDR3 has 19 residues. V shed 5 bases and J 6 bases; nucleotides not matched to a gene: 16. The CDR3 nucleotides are TGTGCCAGCAGCCTTGTAACCGGGACTAGCGGGATGTTGGGCAATGAGCAGTTCTTC. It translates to CASSLVTGTSGMLGNEQFF.

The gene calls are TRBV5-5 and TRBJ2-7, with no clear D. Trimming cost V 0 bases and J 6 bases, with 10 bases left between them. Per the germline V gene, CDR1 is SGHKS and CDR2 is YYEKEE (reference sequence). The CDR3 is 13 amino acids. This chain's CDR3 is CASSLVLPSEQYF. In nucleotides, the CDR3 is TGTGCCAGCAGCTTGGTACTCCCCAGCGAGCAGTACTTC.

The CDR3: CASSSLPGQGGLVNGYTF. The CDR3 DNA sequence: TGTGCCAGCAGTTCATTACCGGGACAGGGGGGTTTAGTTAATGGCTACACCTTC. The V and J genes are TRBV28 and TRBJ1-2; 11 bases match TRBD1. The CDR3 loop spans 18 amino acids. Germline lookup yields CDR1 MDHEN and CDR2 SYDVKM. The J segment lost 6 bases and the V segment lost 4 bases, leaving 16 bases of the junction unmatched.

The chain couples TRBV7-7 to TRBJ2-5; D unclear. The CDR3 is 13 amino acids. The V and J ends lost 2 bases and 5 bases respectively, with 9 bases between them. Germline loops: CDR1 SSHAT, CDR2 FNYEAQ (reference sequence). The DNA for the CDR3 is TGTGCCAGCAGCTTATGGCCTCGGGAGACCCAGTACTTC. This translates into CASSLWPRETQYF.

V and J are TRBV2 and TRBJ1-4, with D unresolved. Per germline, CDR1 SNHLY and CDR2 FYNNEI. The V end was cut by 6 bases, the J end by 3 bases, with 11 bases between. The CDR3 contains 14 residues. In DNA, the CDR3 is TGTGCCAGCAGACGTGAGGCGGCTAATGAAAAACTGTTTTTT. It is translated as CASRREAANEKLFF.

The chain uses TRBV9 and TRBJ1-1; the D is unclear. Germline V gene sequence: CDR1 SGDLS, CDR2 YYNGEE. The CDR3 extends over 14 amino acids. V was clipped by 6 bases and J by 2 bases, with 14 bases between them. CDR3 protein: CASKPPRHNTEAFF. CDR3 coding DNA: TGTGCCAGCAAGCCCCCCCGACATAACACTGAAGCTTTCTTT.

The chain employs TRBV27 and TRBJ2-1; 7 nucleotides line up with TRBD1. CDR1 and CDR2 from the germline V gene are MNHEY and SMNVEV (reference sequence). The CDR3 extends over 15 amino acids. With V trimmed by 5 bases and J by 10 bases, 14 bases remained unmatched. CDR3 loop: CASSRDRWGLGEQFF. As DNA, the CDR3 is TGTGCCAGCAGTCGGGACAGATGGGGCCTCGGGGAGCAGTTCTTC.

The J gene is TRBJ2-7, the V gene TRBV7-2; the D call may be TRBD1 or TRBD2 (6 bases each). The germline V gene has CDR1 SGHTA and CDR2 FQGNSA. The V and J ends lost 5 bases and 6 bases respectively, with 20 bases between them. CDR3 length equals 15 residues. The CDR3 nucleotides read TGTGCCAGCAGCGTTGGCGGGACACCCGTCTCCGAGCAGTACTTC. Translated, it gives CASSVGGTPVSEQYF.

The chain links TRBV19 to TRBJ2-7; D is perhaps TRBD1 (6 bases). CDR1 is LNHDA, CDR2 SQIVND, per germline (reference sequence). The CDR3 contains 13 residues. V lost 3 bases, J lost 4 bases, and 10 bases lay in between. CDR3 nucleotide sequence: TGTGCCAGTAGTATCCAGACAGGATACGAGCAGTACTTC. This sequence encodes CASSIQTGYEQYF.

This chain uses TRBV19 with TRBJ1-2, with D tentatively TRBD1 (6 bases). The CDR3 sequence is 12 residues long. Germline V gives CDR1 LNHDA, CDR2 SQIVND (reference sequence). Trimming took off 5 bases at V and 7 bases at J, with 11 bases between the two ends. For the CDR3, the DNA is TGTGCCAGTAGTGTCGCAGGGGTTGGCTACACCTTC. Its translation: CASSVAGVGYTF.

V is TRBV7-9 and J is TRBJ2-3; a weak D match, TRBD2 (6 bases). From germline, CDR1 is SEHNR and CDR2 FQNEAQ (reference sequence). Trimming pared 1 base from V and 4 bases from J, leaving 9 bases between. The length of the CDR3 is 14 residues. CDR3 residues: CASSLGGNSDTQYF. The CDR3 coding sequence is TGTGCCAGCAGCTTAGGCGGGAACTCAGATACGCAGTATTTT.

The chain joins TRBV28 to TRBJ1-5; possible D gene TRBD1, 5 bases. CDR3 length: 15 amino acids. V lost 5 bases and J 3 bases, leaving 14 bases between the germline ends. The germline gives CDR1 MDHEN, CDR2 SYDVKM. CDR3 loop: CASSPRGNDNQPQHF. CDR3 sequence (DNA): TGTGCCAGCAGTCCCCGGGGCAACGACAATCAGCCCCAGCATTTT.

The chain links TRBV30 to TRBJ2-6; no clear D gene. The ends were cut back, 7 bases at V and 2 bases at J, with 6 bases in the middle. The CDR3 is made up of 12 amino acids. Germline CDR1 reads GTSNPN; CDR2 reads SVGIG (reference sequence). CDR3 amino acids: CAFITGANVLTF. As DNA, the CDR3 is TGTGCCTTCATAACTGGGGCCAACGTCCTGACTTTC.

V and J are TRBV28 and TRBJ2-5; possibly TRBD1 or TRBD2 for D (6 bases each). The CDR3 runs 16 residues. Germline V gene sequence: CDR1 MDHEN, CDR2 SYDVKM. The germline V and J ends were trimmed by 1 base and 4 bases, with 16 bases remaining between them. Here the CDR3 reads CASSLLPGAGIETQYF. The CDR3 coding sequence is TGTGCCAGCAGTTTATTGCCGGGGGCCGGGATAGAGACCCAGTACTTC. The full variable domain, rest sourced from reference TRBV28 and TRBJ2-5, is DVKVTQSSRYLVKRTGEKVFLECVQDMDHENMFWYRQDPGLGLRLIYFSYDVKMKEKGDIPEGYSVSREKKERFSLILESASTNQTSMYLCASSLLPGAGIETQYFGPGTRLLVL.

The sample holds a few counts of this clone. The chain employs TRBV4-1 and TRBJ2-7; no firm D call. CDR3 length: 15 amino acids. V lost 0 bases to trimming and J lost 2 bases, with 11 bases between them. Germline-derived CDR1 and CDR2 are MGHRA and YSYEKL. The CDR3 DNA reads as TGCGCCAGCAGCCAAGAAAGATCACAGCCCTACGAGCAGTACTTC. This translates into CASSQERSQPYEQYF.

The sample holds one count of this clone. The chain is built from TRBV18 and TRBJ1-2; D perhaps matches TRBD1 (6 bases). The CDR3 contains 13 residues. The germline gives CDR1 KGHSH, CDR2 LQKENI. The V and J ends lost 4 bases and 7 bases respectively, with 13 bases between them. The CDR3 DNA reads TGTGCCAGCTCACTGCCGGAGGGGGTTGGCTACACCTTC. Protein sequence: CASSLPEGVGYTF.

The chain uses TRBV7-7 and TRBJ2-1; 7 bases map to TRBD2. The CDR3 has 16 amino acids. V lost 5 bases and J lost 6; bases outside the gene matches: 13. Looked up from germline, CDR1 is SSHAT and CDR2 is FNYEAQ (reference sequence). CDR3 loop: CASSPSWNREGNEQFF. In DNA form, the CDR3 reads TGTGCCAGCAGCCCGAGTTGGAATAGGGAGGGCAATGAGCAGTTCTTC.

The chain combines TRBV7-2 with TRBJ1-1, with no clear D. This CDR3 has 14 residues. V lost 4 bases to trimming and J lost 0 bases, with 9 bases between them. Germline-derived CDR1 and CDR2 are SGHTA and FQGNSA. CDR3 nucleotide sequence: TGTGCCAGCAGCTCCAGCGTTATGAACACTGAAGCTTTCTTT. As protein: CASSSSVMNTEAFF.